A selection of T cell receptor beta chains follows, all from one sample in a study of cytomegalovirus exposure and HLA in healthy donors. Assay: immunoSEQ multiplex PCR; the TCRdb copy retains only in-frame clones and omits some. Here the sample spans fewer than 90,000 clones, under 80% being singletons. Specimen: PBMCs. The receptor source for this set is a male donor in good health and CMV-seronegative. The CDR3 runs from the conserved cysteine through the conserved F or W. The D gene is left open where the match is weak. The size entry is marked missing in some rows and otherwise reads once, few, many or a size class.

j_call clone_size v_call d_call cdr3_nt cdr3_aa
TRBJ1-1 NA TRBV18 TRBD1 TGTGCCAGCTCACTAACGACAGGGGGCATGAACACTGAAGCTTTCTTT CASSLTTGGMNTEAFF
TRBJ1-1 few TRBV5-4 NA TGTGCCAGCAGCTTGAAGACGGGGAACACTGAAGCTTTCTTT CASSLKTGNTEAFF
TRBJ2-1 NA TRBV27 NA TGTGCCAGCAGTTTGCGGGACAGAGACTACAATGAGCAGTTCTTC CASSLRDRDYNEQFF
TRBJ2-2 NA TRBV29-1 TRBD1 TGCAGCGCCAAGACAGGGACCACCGGGGAGCTGTTTTTT CSAKTGTTGELFF
TRBJ1-1 NA TRBV9 NA TGTGCCAGCAGCGCAGGGGACCGATTGGACACTGAAGCTTTCTTT CASSAGDRLDTEAFF
TRBJ2-7 NA TRBV27 NA TGTGCCAGCAGTTTATCCCCCCCGGGGCAGTACTTC CASSLSPPGQYF
TRBJ1-1 NA TRBV4-3 NA TGCGCCAGCAGCCAAGTAGGCAGGGAAACTGAAGCTTTCTTT CASSQVGRETEAFF
TRBJ1-2 few TRBV19 NA TGTGCCAGTAGGGAGGGGAACAGAACCAGGTATGGCTACACCTTC CASREGNRTRYGYTF
TRBJ2-1 NA TRBV28 TRBD2 TGTGCCAGCAGTTCTCCCCCGGGACTAGCGGGAGTACGGACCTACAATGAGCAGTTCTTC CASSSPPGLAGVRTYNEQFF
TRBJ2-3 NA TRBV4-3 TRBD2 TGCGCCAGCAGCTACTATGCTAGCGGGATAGGCACAGATACGCAGTATTTT CASSYYASGIGTDTQYF
TRBJ2-6 NA TRBV5-6 TRBD1 TGTGCCAGCAGCCACCGAACAGGGGGCAAAAGAGTTGGGGCCAACGTCCTGACTTTC CASSHRTGGKRVGANVLTF
TRBJ1-1 NA TRBV7-2 NA TGTGCCAGCAGCTTTCAGGGCCTGAACACTGAAGCTTTCTTT CASSFQGLNTEAFF
TRBJ1-3 once TRBV5-1 NA TGCGCCAGCAGCCCTGAGGGGGGGCAAGGAAACACCATATATTTT CASSPEGGQGNTIYF
TRBJ2-5 NA TRBV6-1 TRBD2 TGTGCCAGCAGTGCCAGGCGGGAGGGGATGGGGGAGACCCAGTACTTC CASSARREGMGETQYF
TRBJ2-6 NA TRBV9 NA TGTGCCAGCAGCCGTTCTGGGGCCAACGTCCTGACTTTC CASSRSGANVLTF
TRBJ1-2 once TRBV27 NA TGTGCCAGCAGCCCACGGACAGCCTATGGCTACACCTTC CASSPRTAYGYTF
TRBJ2-7 NA TRBV7-6 TRBD1 TGTGCCAGCACCCCTGCGCAGGGGGCGGTCCAATACGAGCAGTACTTC CASTPAQGAVQYEQYF
TRBJ2-5 NA TRBV5-4 NA TGTGCCAGCAGCTTGGTAGGGGAAGAGGAGACCCAGTACTTC CASSLVGEEETQYF
TRBJ2-1 NA TRBV28 TRBD2 TGTGCCAGCAGTTTAGATCTGGGCGGGGGGGTCTACAATGAGCAGTTCTTC CASSLDLGGGVYNEQFF
TRBJ1-3 NA TRBV28 NA TGTGCCAGCAGCCAGGACACTTTCTCTTCGTTTAGAAACACCATATATTTT CASSQDTFSSFRNTIYF
TRBJ2-7 once TRBV5-6 TRBD1 TGTGCCAGCAGCTTGTCCAGGGGGCTGGTCTACGAGCAGTACTTC CASSLSRGLVYEQYF
TRBJ2-2 NA TRBV6-6 NA TGTGCCAGCAGTTATCCCCCAGGCGTTGGCACCGGGGAGCTGTTTTTT CASSYPPGVGTGELFF
TRBJ2-7 once TRBV7-2 NA TGTGCCAGCAGCCTACCCAATATCGGCGAGCAGTACTTC CASSLPNIGEQYF
TRBJ2-1 NA TRBV11-3 NA TGTGCCAGCAGCCACGGGGTCAATGAGCAGTTCTTC CASSHGVNEQFF
TRBJ2-7 NA TRBV15 NA TGTGCCACCAGCAGAGATCCAGGGAAACTCTACGAGCAGTACTTC CATSRDPGKLYEQYF
TRBJ2-1 NA TRBV6-6 NA TGTGCCAGCACCCTACCAGGTTCCAATGAGCAGTTCTTC CASTLPGSNEQFF
TRBJ1-3 once TRBV7-9 NA TGTGCCAGCAGCTCCCAGTCAGGACAGCTCTCTGGAAACACCATATATTTT CASSSQSGQLSGNTIYF
TRBJ1-4 NA TRBV11-2 TRBD1 TGTGCCAGCAGCAGCGGGACAGGGTTTTATGAAAAACTGTTTTTT CASSSGTGFYEKLFF
TRBJ1-1 NA TRBV19 TRBD1 TGTGCCAGTAGTCTTTTTGAGGGTTTAACCGGGACAGGGCTTATGAACACTGAAGCTTTCTTT CASSLFEGLTGTGLMNTEAFF
TRBJ2-6 NA TRBV6-5 TRBD1 TGTGCCAGCAGGAGGGACAGCGCCAACGTCCTGACTTTC CASRRDSANVLTF
TRBJ1-2 NA TRBV7-2 TRBD1 TGTGCCAGCAGCTTTTCGAGGGGGCAAGGCTACACCTTC CASSFSRGQGYTF
TRBJ2-7 NA TRBV5-1 TRBD1 TGCGCCAGCAGCTTGGGACAGGGGGACTACGAGCAGTACTTC CASSLGQGDYEQYF
TRBJ1-5 NA TRBV6-1 NA TGTGCCAGTCGGAGGGAAGGTCAGCCCCAGCATTTT CASRREGQPQHF